One and the same sample provided the 18 T cell receptor beta chains below, sequenced in a study of T cells in Graves' hyperthyroidism and ophthalmopathy. RNA transcripts served as the template for amplifying TCR beta CDR3 regions. First-round RT-PCR targeting the TCR CDR3 was performed with the HTBI primer set. One entry per CDR3 protein, called by TCRdb with MiXCR from the multiplex PCR reads. The sample has about 400,000 distinct CDR3 sequences; around 15% are singletons. Specimen: blood. Source of these receptors: a woman aged 55-75 years with Graves' ophthalmopathy.

This clonotype was counted ten times or more. The chain couples TRBV28 to TRBJ2-1, with TRBD2 identical over 9 bases. Germline CDR1 MDHEN, CDR2 SYDVKM. CDR3 length: 15 residues. V shed 6 bases and J 0 bases; nucleotides not matched to a gene: 3. CDR3 nucleotides: TGTGCCAGCAGAAATAGCGGGGGCTCCTACAATGAGCAGTTCTTC. Protein sequence: CASRNSGGSYNEQFF. The complete variable domain, with remaining parts taken from reference TRBV28 and TRBJ2-1, reads DVKVTQSSRYLVKRTGEKVFLECVQDMDHENMFWYRQDPGLGLRLIYFSYDVKMKEKGDIPEGYSVSREKKERFSLILESASTNQTSMYLCASRNSGGSYNEQFFGPGTRLTVL.

The table lists this clonotype with a few counts. V usage is TRBV12-3 or TRBV12-4 and J usage is TRBJ2-7; 10 nucleotides match TRBD2. The CDR3 runs to 15 residues. Germline trimming cut 6 bases from V and 2 bases from J; bases unmatched to any gene: 7. Here the CDR3 DNA reads TGTGCCAGCAGGTCTAGCGGGAGATATCCCTACGAGCAGTACTTC. Protein sequence: CASRSSGRYPYEQYF.

The gene calls are TRBV28 and TRBJ2-7, with TRBD2 identical over 7 bases. V gave up 6 bases and J gave up 2 bases; unmatched junction bases: 7. The CDR3 extends over 14 amino acids. Per germline, CDR1 MDHEN and CDR2 SYDVKM. Here the CDR3 reads CASRASGPTYEQYF. In DNA, the CDR3 is TGTGCCAGCAGGGCTAGCGGACCTACCTACGAGCAGTACTTC.

This chain links TRBV12-3 or TRBV12-4 with TRBJ1-2, with D possibly TRBD1 on 5 matching bases. The CDR3 consists of 11 residues. Trimming pared 6 bases from V and 14 bases from J, leaving 16 bases between. CDR3 DNA sequence: TGTGCCAGCAGCGAGGGGTACGGAGTAACCTTC. Its translation: CASSEGYGVTF.

This clonotype was seen ten or more times. This chain connects TRBV4-1 to TRBJ2-7; D is ambiguous. The CDR3 consists of 15 residues. V lost 4 bases, J lost 0 bases, and 13 bases lay in between. CDR1 MGHRA and CDR2 YSYEKL come from the germline V gene. The CDR3 DNA follows: TGCGCCAGCAGCCTTCTGTCGGAAAACTCCTACGAGCAGTACTTC. Amino acid sequence: CASSLLSENSYEQYF.

This clonotype was counted many times. The CDR3 here is CASVPGGGRTEAFF. The CDR3 DNA reads TGTGCCAGCGTCCCCGGCGGGGGGAGGACTGAAGCTTTCTTT. This chain uses TRBV6-1 with TRBJ1-1, with D perhaps TRBD1 (5 bases). Germline V gene lookup returns CDR1 MNHNS and CDR2 SASEGT. Between the trimmed V and J ends, which lost 8 bases and 5 bases, there was a span of 18 bases. The CDR3 consists of 14 residues.

This clonotype was detected ten times or more. The chain employs TRBV27 and TRBJ1-4, with TRBD1 identical over 9 bases. V lost 5 bases to trimming and J lost 5 bases; unmatched junction nucleotides: 9. CDR3 length equals 16 residues. CDR1 and CDR2 (germline): MNHEY, SMNVEV (reference sequence). The CDR3 loop reads CASSHLPGTGNEKLFF. CDR3 bases: TGTGCCAGCAGTCATCTACCCGGGACAGGGAATGAAAAACTGTTTTTT.

This clonotype came up many times. The chain is built from TRBV11-2 and TRBJ2-1; unclear D gene. The V gene's germline CDR1 is SGHAT and CDR2 FQNNGV. V dropped 1 base and J dropped 2 bases, with 12 bases sitting between them. The CDR3 covers 16 residues. CDR3 nucleotides: TGTGCCAGCAGCTTAGTAGCTAGGATCCCCTACAATGAGCAGTTCTTC. Residues: CASSLVARIPYNEQFF.

This clonotype showed up just a few times. The V call is TRBV27, the J call TRBJ1-1; the D gene is possibly TRBD1 (5 bases). The CDR3 has 16 amino acids. The germline V and J ends were trimmed by 2 bases and 0 bases, with 13 bases remaining between them. The V gene's germline CDR1 is MNHEY and CDR2 SMNVEV (reference sequence). CDR3 protein: CASSLEFRDLNTEAFF. The DNA of the CDR3 is TGTGCCAGCAGTTTAGAGTTTAGGGACCTGAACACTGAAGCTTTCTTT.

The table lists this clonotype with many counts. The CDR3 is CASSPPGPRGGNIQYF. The CDR3 nucleotides read TGTGCCAGCAGCCCGCCGGGACCCCGAGGGGGAAACATTCAGTACTTC. V gene TRBV7-9 combines with J gene TRBJ2-4; tentative D call: TRBD1 (6 bases). CDR1 SEHNR and CDR2 FQNEAQ come from the germline V gene (reference sequence). V was pared by 5 bases and J by 6 bases, with 20 bases between. CDR3 length: 16 residues.

This clonotype was detected ten times or more. The gene calls are TRBV19 and TRBJ2-7; D possibly corresponds to TRBD1 (6 bases). This CDR3 has 16 residues. Germline CDR1 and CDR2: LNHDA and SQIVND (reference sequence). The V end was cut by 5 bases, the J end by 0 bases, with 17 bases between. CDR3: CASSPRTAKSSYEQYF. In DNA, the CDR3 is TGTGCCAGTAGTCCTCGGACAGCAAAGAGCTCCTACGAGCAGTACTTC.

The sample holds many counts of this clonotype. The chain has TRBV28 and TRBJ1-4, with D tentatively TRBD1 (5 bases). The ends were cut back, 2 bases at V and 12 bases at J, with 16 bases in the middle. The germline V gene encodes CDR1 MDHEN and CDR2 SYDVKM. The CDR3 loop spans 14 amino acids. CDR3 sequence reads: CASSLPGTPRELFF. CDR3 bases: TGTGCCAGCAGTTTACCCGGGACCCCTCGGGAACTGTTTTTT.

To note about this clonotype: This may arise from a read error, as a much more abundant clone is one base away. The chain carries TRBV11-2 and TRBJ2-3, with TRBD2 identical over 14 bases. Germline V gene sequence: CDR1 SGHAT, CDR2 FQNNGV. The J segment lost 10 bases and the V segment lost 5 bases, leaving 11 bases of the junction unmatched. The CDR3 sequence is 16 residues long. CDR3 residues: CASSTGLAGDVDAQYF. CDR3 nucleotide sequence: TGTGCCAGCAGCACGGGACTAGCGGGAGATGTTGATGCGCAGTATTTT. The full variable domain, with the rest looked up from reference TRBV11-2 and TRBJ2-3, is EAGVAQSPRYKIIEKRQSVAFWCNPISGHATLYWYQQILGQGPKLLIQFQNNGVVDDSQLPKDRFSAERLKGVDSTLKIQPAKLEDSAVYLCASSTGLAGDVDAQYFGPGTRLTVL.

This clonotype came up many times. The chain couples TRBV7-2 to TRBJ2-3; D may be TRBD2 (6 bases). The germline CDR1 and CDR2 sequences are SGHTA and FQGNSA. V was cut by 5 bases and J by 2 bases, with 17 bases left in between. The CDR3 consists of 16 residues. CDR3 region: CASSPLPGAITDTQYF. In DNA, the CDR3 is TGTGCCAGCAGCCCCCTCCCGGGAGCTATCACAGATACGCAGTATTTT.

In regard to this clonotype: Given a much more abundant clone one base away, this may be a read error. V is TRBV11-2 and J is TRBJ2-2, with TRBD1 identical over 7 bases. The germline CDR1 and CDR2 sequences are SGHAT and FQNNGV. Trimming at V came to 5 bases and at J to 1 base, leaving 13 bases not matched to a gene. This CDR3 is 18 amino acids long. CDR3 sequence: CASSLRGTGTVNTGELFF. CDR3 sequence (DNA): TGTGCCAGCAGCCTTAGGGGGACCGGGACAGTGAACACCGGGGAGCTGTTTTTT.

This clonotype was counted many times. The V call is TRBV28, the J call TRBJ1-5, with TRBD1 as a possible D gene (5 bases). Germline assignment: CDR1 MDHEN and CDR2 SYDVKM. The V end lost 5 bases, the J end lost 3 bases, and 14 bases lay between the germline ends. The length of the CDR3 is 15 residues. CDR3 sequence: CASSETGSLNQPQHF. The CDR3 DNA sequence: TGTGCCAGCAGTGAAACAGGATCCCTCAATCAGCCCCAGCATTTT.

Many counts were recorded for this clonotype. The chain combines TRBV10-3 with TRBJ2-7; 13 bases line up with TRBD2. CDR3 size: 15 residues. Per the germline V gene, CDR1 is ENHRY and CDR2 is SYGVKD. V trimming: 3 bases; J trimming: 6 bases; junction bases outside the gene matches: 5. The CDR3 reads CAISDGGLAGFEQYF. The CDR3, as DNA: TGTGCCATCAGTGACGGGGGACTAGCGGGATTCGAGCAGTACTTC.

The chain has TRBV19 and TRBJ2-4; TRBD1 is a possible D gene (7 bases). The CDR3 is 16 residues long. CDR1 and CDR2 (germline): LNHDA, SQIVND (reference sequence). Trimming stripped 5 bases from V and 5 bases from J, with 19 bases between. The CDR3 bases are TGTGCCAGTAGTCTCCGACAGGGAGGTGTCGAAAACATTCAGTACTTC. This encodes CASSLRQGGVENIQYF.